This T cell receptor beta chain is drawn from a study of T cells after yellow fever vaccination. Via MiXCR, TCRdb re-called the 5' RACE reads, giving one row per CDR3 protein. The table lists about 74,000 distinct CDR3 sequences, roughly 7.4% of them singletons. This clonotype was recorded many times. The V and J ends lost 5 bases and 1 base, in that order; junction bases with no gene match: 8. Germline CDR1 reads KGHDR; CDR2 reads SFDVKD. There are 16 residues in the CDR3. This chain connects TRBV24-1 to TRBJ2-3; 7 positions match TRBD1. This sequence was found in a man younger than 35 who received the YFV17D yellow fever vaccine. The material was CD8+ T cells sorted from PBMCs, obtained 5 to 6 days after the first yellow fever vaccination. The CDR3 coding sequence is TGTGCCACCAGTGCCACGACAGGGACGGGCACAGATACGCAGTATTTT. Its translation: CATSATTGTGTDTQYF.